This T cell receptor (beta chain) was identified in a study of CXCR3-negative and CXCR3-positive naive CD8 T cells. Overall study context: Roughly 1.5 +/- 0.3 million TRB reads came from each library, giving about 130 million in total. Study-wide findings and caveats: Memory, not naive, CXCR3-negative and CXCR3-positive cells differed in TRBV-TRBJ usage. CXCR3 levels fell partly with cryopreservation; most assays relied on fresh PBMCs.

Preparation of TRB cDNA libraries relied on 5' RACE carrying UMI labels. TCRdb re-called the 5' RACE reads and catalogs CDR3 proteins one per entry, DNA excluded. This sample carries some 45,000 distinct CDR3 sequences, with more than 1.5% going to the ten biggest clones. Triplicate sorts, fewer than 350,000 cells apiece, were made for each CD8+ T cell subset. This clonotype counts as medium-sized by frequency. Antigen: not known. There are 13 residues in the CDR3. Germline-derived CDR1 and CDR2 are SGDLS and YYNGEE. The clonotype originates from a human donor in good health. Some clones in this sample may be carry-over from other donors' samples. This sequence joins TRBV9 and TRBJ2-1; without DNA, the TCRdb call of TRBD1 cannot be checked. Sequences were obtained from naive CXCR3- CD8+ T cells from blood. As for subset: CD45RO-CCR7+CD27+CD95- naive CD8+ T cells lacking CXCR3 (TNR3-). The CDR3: CASSETGLNEQFF.